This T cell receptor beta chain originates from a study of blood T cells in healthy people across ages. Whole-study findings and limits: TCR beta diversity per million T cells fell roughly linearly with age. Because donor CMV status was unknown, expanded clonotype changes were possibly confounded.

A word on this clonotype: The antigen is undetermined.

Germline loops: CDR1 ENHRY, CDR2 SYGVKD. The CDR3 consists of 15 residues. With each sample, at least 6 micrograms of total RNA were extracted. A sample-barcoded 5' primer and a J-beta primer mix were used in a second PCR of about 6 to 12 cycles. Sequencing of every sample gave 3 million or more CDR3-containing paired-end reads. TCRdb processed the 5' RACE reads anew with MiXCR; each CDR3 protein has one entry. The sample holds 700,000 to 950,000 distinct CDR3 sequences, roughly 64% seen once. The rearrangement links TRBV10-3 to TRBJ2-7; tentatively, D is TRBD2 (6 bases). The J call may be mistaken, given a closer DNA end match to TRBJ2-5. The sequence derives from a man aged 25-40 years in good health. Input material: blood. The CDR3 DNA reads TGTGCCATCAGTGAACCCCGACTAGTATATGGGACCCAGTACTTC. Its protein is CAISEPRLVYGTQYF.